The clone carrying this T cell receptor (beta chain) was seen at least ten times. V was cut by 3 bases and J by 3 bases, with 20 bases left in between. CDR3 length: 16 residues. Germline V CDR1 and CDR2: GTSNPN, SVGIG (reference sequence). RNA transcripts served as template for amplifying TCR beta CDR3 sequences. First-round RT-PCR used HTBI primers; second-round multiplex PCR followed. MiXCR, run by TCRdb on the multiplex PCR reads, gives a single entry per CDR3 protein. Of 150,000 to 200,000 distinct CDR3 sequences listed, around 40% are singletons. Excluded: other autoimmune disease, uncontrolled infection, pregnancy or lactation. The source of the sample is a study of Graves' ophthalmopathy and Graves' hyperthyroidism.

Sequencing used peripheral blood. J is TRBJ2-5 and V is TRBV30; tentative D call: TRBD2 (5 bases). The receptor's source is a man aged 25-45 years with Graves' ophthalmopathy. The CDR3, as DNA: TGTGCCTGGAGAAGGCCTCCAAGGAGGATGGAAGAGACCCAGTACTTC. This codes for CAWRRPPRRMEETQYF.